Listed below are T cell receptor beta chains from one sample, sequenced in a study of T cells expressing NK-cell markers. Each CDR3 protein gets one entry in TCRdb, which reprocessed the 5' RACE reads and gives no DNA. The table gives 250,000 to 300,000 distinct CDR3 sequences; the top ten clones make up roughly 4.2% of it. Material: blood T cells: a sorted CD56 or NKG2C T cell subset, CD4+ or CD8+ T cells, or bulk PBMC T cells (not recorded which). These receptors all stem from a woman aged 18 to 75 in good health. CDR3s include the opening cysteine and the closing phenylalanine or tryptophan. The order of the fields is J gene, V gene, CDR3 protein.

TRBJ1-5 TRBV6-2/TRBV6-3 CASTRTFLGNQPQHF
TRBJ2-1 TRBV6-2/TRBV6-3 CASTPVAGVYNEQFF
TRBJ2-5 TRBV20-1 CSANLQGAETQYF
TRBJ1-6 TRBV12-3/TRBV12-4 CASSLYPNNSPLHF
TRBJ1-3 TRBV7-9 CASSSLGKKTEISGNTIYF
TRBJ2-3 TRBV20-1 CSAEALVGGRTDTQYF
TRBJ2-1 TRBV4-3 CASSEVWADSYNEQFF
TRBJ2-7 TRBV5-1 CASSSPSGTSYEQYF
TRBJ2-1 TRBV4-3 CASSQGYGPGEQFF
TRBJ1-1 TRBV10-3 CAISEAQGRYTEAFF
TRBJ2-3 TRBV5-1 CASSLGQIPGWTDTQYF
TRBJ1-4 TRBV4-2 CASSSPTGERRTNEKLFF
TRBJ2-3 TRBV12-3/TRBV12-4 CASSLTGGPADTQYF
TRBJ2-4 TRBV12-3/TRBV12-4 CASRVGGALNIQYF
TRBJ1-1 TRBV18 CASSPRPGATYEAFF
TRBJ2-2 TRBV5-5 CASRRHDRGPGTGELFF
TRBJ2-2 TRBV7-2 CASSPYRGTGELFF
TRBJ2-5 TRBV12-3/TRBV12-4 CASSRQEQETQYF
TRBJ2-3 TRBV28 CASRPLGTLTDTQYF
TRBJ2-1 TRBV4-1 CASSQDGGGPVYNEQFF
TRBJ2-3 TRBV20-1 CSADQGLAGGPGTDTQYF
TRBJ2-4 TRBV7-9 CASSLDPGAKNIQYF
TRBJ2-3 TRBV5-1 CASSFSGGATDTQYF
TRBJ2-3 TRBV20-1 CSAGVQGVGTDTQYF
TRBJ2-5 TRBV7-6 CASSLRSQAETQYF
TRBJ2-5 TRBV6-2/TRBV6-3 CASKPGTHKETQYF
TRBJ2-1 TRBV12-3/TRBV12-4 CASSSVLAGGPDEQFF
TRBJ1-6 TRBV6-1 CASSRGQGDSPLHF
TRBJ2-2 TRBV9 CASSVTGGDTGELFF
TRBJ2-5 TRBV6-5 CASSYSMLIQETQYF
TRBJ2-1 TRBV29-1 CSVERGRGGYEQFF
TRBJ2-2 TRBV5-1 CASSLAGQGLRGGELFF
TRBJ1-2 TRBV20-1 CSARASAVGDYGYTF
TRBJ1-3 TRBV5-1 CASSSGTAIAGNTIYF
TRBJ2-5 TRBV29-1 CSVLGKWPQETQYF
TRBJ1-2 TRBV28 CASSWGQSSYGYTF
TRBJ2-1 TRBV3-1 CASSPGDEQFF
TRBJ1-4 TRBV25-1 CASRGQTNGEKLFF
TRBJ1-2 TRBV7-2 CASSRDRVYGYTF
TRBJ2-3 TRBV20-1 CSGPTKDSSTDTQYF
TRBJ2-1 TRBV3-1 CASSHRTGNSDEQFF
TRBJ1-6 TRBV12-3/TRBV12-4 CASSLVPSGNSPLHF
TRBJ2-2 TRBV7-9 CASSLQTGTGFTGELFF
TRBJ2-1 TRBV29-1 CSVDERNSYNEQFF
TRBJ1-4 TRBV7-9 CASSKLTTATGEKLFF
TRBJ1-1 TRBV4-1 CASSRSGQGGTEAFF
TRBJ2-7 TRBV7-2 CASSLAGLADVYEQYF
TRBJ1-2 TRBV6-1 CASSPDRVNGGYTF
TRBJ2-3 TRBV27 CASHSGTGGWTDTQYF
TRBJ2-1 TRBV20-1 CSARATNEQFF
TRBJ1-3 TRBV14 CASSLGLRNTIYF
TRBJ2-1 TRBV6-2/TRBV6-3 CASSYSGSNEQFF
TRBJ1-1 TRBV11-2 CASSFLRSEAFF
TRBJ2-1 TRBV7-6 CASSLEGPPTTTPSSYNEQFF
TRBJ2-1 TRBV5-1 CASSLASWYNEQFF
TRBJ2-7 TRBV7-8 CASSLGPPRDAYEQYF
TRBJ2-1 TRBV9 CASSVGYTSGYNEQFF
TRBJ1-4 TRBV7-2 CASSLKGATNEKLFF
TRBJ1-5 TRBV25-1 CASSESTGSGPQHF